This T cell receptor (beta chain) comes out of a study of PD-1 blockade in classical Hodgkin lymphoma (dated by TCRdb to about 2020). For the study in its entirety: Nivolumab dosing was 3 mg/kg intravenously every 2 weeks, continuing until either disease progression or unacceptable toxicity. To define a peripheral blood immune signature of response to PD-1 blockade in classical Hodgkin lymphoma, the study combined TCR beta sequencing with CyTOF.

The germline V gene yields MNHEY for CDR1 and SVGAGI for CDR2. Reading from cysteine to phenylalanine, the CDR3 counts 15 amino acids. The kept DNA is CDR3 alone, 45 bases in frame from the first base. The germline ends are 19 bases apart after V is trimmed by 6 bases and J by 5 bases. The Qiagen DNeasy kit was used to extract genomic DNA both from unsorted PBMCs and from the negatively selected CD4+ and CD8+ fractions. TCR beta CDR3 regions were subjected to amplification by immunoSEQ multiplex PCR with primers that anneal to V and J segments. Amplification bias was minimized using a synthetic immune receptor repertoire, and residual bias was removed computationally after sequencing. The published analysis was carried out like this. Repertoire diversity was quantified as the Shannon entropy index using custom Python scripts. Unsorted, CD4+ and CD8+ repertoires were analyzed separately, except in combined analyses where CD4+ and CD8+ sequences were merged in silico. Clonal expansion was defined as a frequency increase of at least 2-fold after treatment compared with C1D1, and clones undetected at baseline were assigned a pseudocount of 0.5. Singleton clones were defined as clones with 0 or 1 copy at C1D1, and non-singleton clones were defined as clones with 2 or more copies. Clones expanded in unsorted samples were assigned a CD4+, CD8+ or unknown annotation through matching of protein sequences in sorted samples from the same patient. Wilcoxon tests were applied to paired samples to test diversity changes from C1D1 to C4D1. TCRdb obtained this table from immuneACCESS and retained in-frame rearrangements with V and J assigned. These tables miss some clones; where compared with another copy, unresolved V genes account for less than half of the shortfall, and the remainder is unexplained. The V and J calls and clone size are taken from that table; D and trimming were inferred from the DNA. This sample is represented by approximately 80,000 clones; 75% to 90% of them were singletons. Jointly, the top ten make up 20% to 25% of the sample.

The paper as a whole reports these results and caveats: The study was restricted to a single clinical trial cohort, and the causes of repertoire differences, possibly disease activity or prior therapy, were left undefined. Diversity was lower in patients who began nivolumab less than 1 year after ASCT, so these patients were left out of later analyses to avoid confounding by immune reconstitution. Baseline TCR diversity was reported to be lower in newly diagnosed patients than in healthy donors and to be lower still in relapsed/refractory patients. Among trial patients, those achieving complete response had baseline diversity similar to that of newly diagnosed patients, while diversity was significantly lower in partial responders and progressors. A significant rise by C4D1 was seen in CD4+ but not CD8+ TCR diversity (p=0.0027 vs p=0.16), with the rise being most apparent in complete responders (p=0.02).

This specimen's time point label, per the study, means: cycle 1 day 1 (C1D1), immediately before nivolumab initiation. Every trial patient had relapsed after autologous stem cell transplantation, and cohorts A, B and C differed in prior brentuximab vedotin exposure. The trial cohort was composed of approximately 60 patients with relapsed/refractory classical Hodgkin lymphoma, for whom complete response, partial response or progressive disease was recorded as best overall response. Trial patients were treated with single-agent nivolumab in the multi-cohort phase II CheckMate 205 trial. An independent review committee assessed best overall response by applying the 2007 International Working Group response criteria. Trial PBMCs were collected just before the start of nivolumab (C1D1) and during therapy at cycle 2 day 1 and cycle 4 day 1. After peripheral blood was drawn into 8 mL Vacutainer Cell Preparation Tubes, PBMCs were isolated by centrifugation and then cryopreserved.

On this clone itself: The antigen it recognizes is unknown. The sample holds no much larger clone one base away, and base qualities are not on file.

Sample: peripheral blood mononuclear cells (PBMCs), taken at baseline. The chain joins TRBV6-5 to TRBJ1-1, and the D gene may be TRBD1, 6 bases matching. The receptor comes from a human donor with classical Hodgkin lymphoma. The CDR3 region has the sequence CASRPTWGALTEAFF. In nucleotide form, the sequence is TGTGCCAGCAGACCGACTTGGGGGGCGCTGACTGAAGCTTTCTTT.